Below, 7 T cell receptor beta chains from the same sample are listed, as sequenced in a study of T cell responses to AZD1222 COVID-19 vaccine. Only in-frame clones appear in the TCRdb table, and some are missing; sequencing was by immunoSEQ multiplex PCR. The table includes around 120,000 clones, roughly nine tenths detected once. The sequences come from peripheral blood, collected on day 0 of AZD1222 vaccination. The source is an adult in good health.

The CDR3 loop reads CASSQDWRQPQHF. The CDR3 nucleotides read TGTGCCAGCAGCCAAGATTGGAGGCAGCCCCAGCATTTT. This chain joins TRBV14 and TRBJ1-5; D not resolved. With 0 bases removed from V and 7 bases from J, the gap between germline ends came to 7 bases. The V gene's germline CDR1 is SGHDN and CDR2 FVKESK. The CDR3 runs 13 residues.

The CDR3 spells CASSEGQGAGNEQFF. CDR3 sequence (DNA): TGTGCCAGCAGTGAAGGACAGGGGGCGGGCAATGAGCAGTTCTTC. The rearrangement joins TRBV2 to TRBJ2-1; 10 bases are a match to TRBD1. This CDR3 has 15 residues. The V gene end was trimmed by 1 base and the J gene end by 6 bases; junction bases not matched to a gene: 3. Germline values: CDR1 SNHLY, CDR2 FYNNEI. The full variable domain, its missing parts supplied by reference TRBV2 and TRBJ2-1, is EPEVTQTPSHQVTQMGQEVILRCVPISNHLYFYWYRQILGQKVEFLVSFYNNEISEKSEIFDDQFSVERPDGSNFTLKIRSTKLEDSAMYFCASSEGQGAGNEQFFGPGTRLTVL.

The V gene is TRBV11-2, the J gene TRBJ1-2; 10 bases align to TRBD1. Germline V gives CDR1 SGHAT, CDR2 FQNNGV. V was clipped by 4 bases and J by 5 bases; unmatched bases: 7. The CDR3 runs 15 residues. The CDR3 region has the DNA TGTGCCAGCAGCTCCCGGGACAGGGGTCAATATGGCTACACCTTC. The encoded protein is CASSSRDRGQYGYTF.

Written as DNA, the CDR3 is TGCGCCAGCAGCTTAGTAGCGCTATCCACCGGGGAGCTGTTTTTT. Protein sequence: CASSLVALSTGELFF. This rearrangement joins TRBV5-1 to TRBJ2-2; TRBD2 might be the D (5 bases). V lost 2 bases, J lost 4 bases, and 12 bases lay in between. This CDR3 has 15 residues. Per the germline V gene, CDR1 is SGHRS and CDR2 is YFSETQ. The complete variable domain, with remaining parts taken from reference TRBV5-1 and TRBJ2-2, reads KAGVTQTPRYLIKTRGQQVTLSCSPISGHRSVSWYQQTPGQGLQFLFEYFSETQRNKGNFPGRFSGRQFSNSRSEMNVSTLELGDSALYLCASSLVALSTGELFFGEGSRLTVL.

The V gene is TRBV7-9, the J gene TRBJ1-5, with 8 nucleotides matching TRBD1. Germline loops: CDR1 SEHNR, CDR2 FQNEAQ (reference sequence). The J segment lost 5 bases and the V segment lost 3 bases, leaving 6 bases of the junction unmatched. This CDR3 is built from 15 residues. CDR3: CASSFGQGLDQPQHF. For the CDR3, the DNA is TGTGCCAGCAGCTTCGGACAGGGACTGGATCAGCCCCAGCATTTT.

The CDR3 coding sequence is TGTGCCAGCAGCTTAGAGGCCGGGCCCGAAGCCTACGAGCAGTACTTC. This gives the protein CASSLEAGPEAYEQYF. The chain uses TRBV7-6 and TRBJ2-7; D is ambiguous. Trimming cost V 1 base and J 2 bases, with 15 bases left between them. Per the germline V gene, CDR1 is SGHVS and CDR2 is FNYEAQ. The CDR3 consists of 16 residues.

CDR3 in amino acids: CASSLGTGFYNEQFF. The CDR3 DNA reads TGCGCCAGCAGCTTGGGGACAGGGTTCTACAATGAGCAGTTCTTC. V gene TRBV5-1 combines with J gene TRBJ2-1; 8 nucleotides line up with TRBD1. The J segment lost 3 bases and the V segment lost 0 bases, leaving 2 bases of the junction unmatched. CDR1 and CDR2 (germline): SGHRS, YFSETQ. This CDR3 has 15 amino acids.